A single sample gave rise to the 20 T cell receptor beta chains below, sequenced in a study of Graves' ophthalmopathy and Graves' hyperthyroidism. The sequenced template was RNA, covering the TCR beta CDR3 region. The first round was an RT-PCR with HTBI primers, and the second round was a multiplex PCR. Via MiXCR, TCRdb re-called the multiplex PCR reads, giving one row per CDR3 protein. Found here are 900,000 to 1,200,000 distinct CDR3 sequences, about 40% of them singletons; the top ten hold over 8.5%. What was sequenced was peripheral blood or thyroid tissue (not recorded which). The receptors were gathered from an adult man with Graves' hyperthyroidism.

The genes are TRBV7-9 and TRBJ2-3; tentatively, D is TRBD2 (5 bases). The CDR3 length is 15 residues. The V and J ends lost 5 bases and 0 bases respectively, with 12 bases between them. CDR1 and CDR2 from the germline V gene are SEHNR and FQNEAQ (reference sequence). Here the CDR3 DNA reads TGTGCCAGCAGCCCCAGGACTGCTAGCACAGATACGCAGTATTTT. Protein sequence: CASSPRTASTDTQYF.

This clonotype was detected ten times or more. This chain links TRBV7-9 with TRBJ2-6, with a possible D match to TRBD2 (5 bases). Germline assignment: CDR1 SEHNR and CDR2 FQNEAQ (reference sequence). The CDR3 is 16 amino acids. Trimming took off 5 bases at V and 4 bases at J, with 15 bases between the two ends. The CDR3 here is CASSAREKSGANVLTF. The CDR3, as DNA: TGTGCCAGCAGCGCGAGGGAGAAGTCCGGGGCCAACGTCCTGACTTTC.

The chain links TRBV24-1 to TRBJ2-3; a possible D gene is TRBD1 (5 bases). The CDR3 consists of 13 residues. The V end lost 8 bases, the J end lost 3 bases, and 11 bases lay between the germline ends. CDR1 and CDR2 (germline): KGHDR, SFDVKD. The CDR3 DNA sequence: TGTGCCACCAACCAGGGAAGAACAGATACGCAGTATTTT. Protein sequence: CATNQGRTDTQYF.

This chain connects TRBV4-2 to TRBJ2-2; D is unresolved. CDR3 length: 14 amino acids. Germline values: CDR1 LGHNA, CDR2 YNFKEQ. The germline V and J ends were trimmed by 3 bases and 1 base, with 6 bases remaining between them. CDR3 sequence (DNA): TGTGCCAGCAGCCACTTTCAGAACACCGGGGAGCTGTTTTTT. Protein: CASSHFQNTGELFF.

This clonotype came up many times. This chain connects TRBV7-3 to TRBJ1-2; D may be TRBD1 (5 bases). Germline CDR1 and CDR2: SGHTA and FQGTGA. The CDR3 consists of 13 residues. V lost 5 bases, J lost 7 bases, and 14 bases lay in between. Here the CDR3 DNA reads TGTGCCAGCAGCCCAACAAAGGGGTCTGGCTACACCTTC. It specifies CASSPTKGSGYTF.

The genes are TRBV20-1 and TRBJ2-7; TRBD2 agrees at 7 bases. J gave up 0 bases and V 0 bases, and 8 bases lay outside the gene matches. The CDR3 has 16 amino acids. The germline gives CDR1 DFQATT, CDR2 SNEGSKA (reference sequence). CDR3 loop: CSARDLLAKSSYEQYF. CDR3 nucleotide sequence: TGCAGTGCTAGAGATTTACTAGCGAAAAGCTCCTACGAGCAGTACTTC.

This clonotype was recorded at least ten times. The chain links TRBV5-8 to TRBJ1-2; 11 nucleotides line up with TRBD1. Germline V gene lookup returns CDR1 SGHTS and CDR2 YDEGEE. V shed 5 bases and J 8 bases; nucleotides not matched to a gene: 11. The CDR3 spans 15 residues. The CDR3 coding sequence is TGTGCCAGCAGACTTAGGACAGGGGGCGGAGAAGGCTACACCTTC. Its translation: CASRLRTGGGEGYTF. Variable domain in full (rest from reference TRBV5-8 and TRBJ1-2): EAGVTQSPTHLIKTRGQQATLRCSPISGHTSVYWYQQALGLGLQFLLWYDEGEERNRGNFPPRFSGRQFPNYSSELNVNALELEDSALYLCASRLRTGGGEGYTFGSGTRLTVV.

This clonotype has a count of ten or more. The V call is TRBV7-2, the J call TRBJ2-7; 7 nucleotides match TRBD1. Germline lookup yields CDR1 SGHTA and CDR2 FQGNSA. The length of the CDR3 is 13 residues. V gave up 4 bases and J gave up 9 bases; unmatched junction bases: 9. The CDR3 DNA is TGTGCCAGCAGCTCCCTTGACAGGGTGTGGCAGTACTTC. Its translation is CASSSLDRVWQYF.

The chain combines TRBV11-2 with TRBJ1-2; D is unresolved. There are 16 residues in the CDR3. In germline, CDR1 is SGHAT, CDR2 FQNNGV. V dropped 4 bases and J dropped 3 bases, with 18 bases sitting between them. This chain's CDR3 is CASSSITKTSHYGYTF. The CDR3 DNA reads as TGTGCCAGCAGCTCAATAACAAAAACCTCTCACTATGGCTACACCTTC.

This clonotype was detected a few times. The V gene is TRBV5-1, the J gene TRBJ2-2; a possible D gene is TRBD2 (7 bases). V lost 7 bases and J 7 bases, leaving 17 bases between the germline ends. The CDR3 length is 14 residues. The germline gives CDR1 SGHRS, CDR2 YFSETQ. This chain's CDR3 is CASWDYRVGGELFF. In nucleotides, the CDR3 is TGCGCCAGCTGGGACTACAGGGTAGGCGGGGAGCTGTTTTTT.

On this clonotype: This may stem from a read error, because a much larger clone lies one nucleotide away. The rearrangement uses TRBV5-5 and TRBJ1-1, with a weak D call TRBD1 (6 bases). The CDR3 loop spans 13 amino acids. Germline V lookup: CDR1 SGHKS, CDR2 YYEKEE (reference sequence). The CDR3 loop reads CASGADRYTEAFF. The CDR3 DNA follows: TGCGCCAGCGGGGCCGACAGGTACACTGAAGCTTTCTTT.

This clonotype was detected many times. The genes are TRBV7-8 and TRBJ1-2, with D hard to call. This CDR3 spans 15 amino acids. The V end lost 2 bases, the J end lost 2 bases, and 12 bases lay between the germline ends. CDR1 and CDR2 from the germline V gene are SGHVS and FQNEAQ. The CDR3 nucleotides are TGTGCCAGCAGCTTAAGAGGCGGGGAAAACTATGGCTACACCTTC. Its translation is CASSLRGGENYGYTF. Full variable domain (outside the CDR3, taken from reference TRBV7-8 and TRBJ1-2): GAGVSQSPRYKVAKRGQDVALRCDPISGHVSLFWYQQALGQGPEFLTYFQNEAQLDKSGLPSDRFFAERPEGSVSTLKIQRTQQEDSAVYLCASSLRGGENYGYTFGSGTRLTVV.

This clonotype occurred many times. The chain couples TRBV7-3 to TRBJ2-7; D is possibly TRBD1 (6 bases). Trimming cost V 0 bases and J 7 bases, with 19 bases left between them. Germline V gives CDR1 SGHTA, CDR2 FQGTGA. The CDR3 runs 16 residues. CDR3 residues: CASSLTPSRGLSEQYF. The CDR3 coding sequence is TGTGCCAGCAGCTTAACGCCTAGCAGGGGTCTTAGTGAGCAGTACTTC.

This clonotype was seen many times. The chain links TRBV20-1 to TRBJ1-2; D is possibly TRBD1 (5 bases). CDR1 is DFQATT and CDR2 is SNEGSKA in the germline V gene (reference sequence). V lost 1 base, J lost 7 bases, and 10 bases lay in between. CDR3 length equals 12 residues. The CDR3 DNA is TGCAGTGCTAGAGGTCAGGGTTCTGGCTACACCTTC. This translates into CSARGQGSGYTF.

This chain uses TRBV11-2 with TRBJ2-7, with 7 bases fitting TRBD2. With 6 bases clipped from V and 4 bases from J, the junction kept 6 bases outside the gene matches. Germline V gene sequence: CDR1 SGHAT, CDR2 FQNNGV. The CDR3 has 13 amino acids. CDR3 DNA sequence: TGTGCCAGCAGTCAGTTACTAGCGTACGAGCAGTACTTC. Residues: CASSQLLAYEQYF.

The chain employs TRBV29-1 and TRBJ1-1; D unresolved. This CDR3 contains 11 residues. From germline, CDR1 is SQVTM and CDR2 ANQGSEA. V was pared by 8 bases and J by 6 bases, with 13 bases between. The CDR3: CSLESASEAFF. The DNA for the CDR3 is TGCAGCTTGGAGTCGGCATCTGAAGCTTTCTTT.

The chain recombines TRBV29-1 with TRBJ1-6; D is perhaps TRBD1 (5 bases). This CDR3 is 13 amino acids long. CDR1 SQVTM and CDR2 ANQGSEA come from the germline V gene. The V gene lost 6 bases and the J gene lost 6 bases, with 12 bases spanning the gap. The CDR3 loop reads CSVAGGSNSPLHF. CDR3 nucleotide sequence: TGCAGCGTAGCGGGGGGAAGTAATTCACCCCTCCACTTT.

In this sample, this clonotype turned up many times. The rearrangement joins TRBV6-5 to TRBJ1-2; D unresolved. Trimming cost V 5 bases and J 5 bases, with 12 bases left between them. The CDR3 runs to 13 residues. Germline V lookup: CDR1 MNHEY, CDR2 SVGAGI. The CDR3 sequence is CASSKGAEYGYTF. The CDR3 DNA reads TGTGCCAGCAGTAAGGGAGCAGAGTATGGCTACACCTTC.

Remarks on this clonotype: This may be a read error, as it is one base from a much larger clone. V and J are TRBV19 and TRBJ2-5; 7 positions agree with TRBD2. CDR3 length: 14 amino acids. The trim removed 5 bases at V and 1 base at J, leaving 4 bases unmatched. Germline CDR1 LNHDA, CDR2 SQIVND (reference sequence). The chain's CDR3 is CASSQASGQETQYF. DNA of the CDR3: TGTGCCAGTAGTCAGGCTAGCGGCCAAGAGACCCAGTACTTC.

This clonotype was observed at least ten times. The genes are TRBV14 and TRBJ2-7; 11 nucleotides agree with TRBD2. The V segment lost 4 bases and the J segment 6 bases; nucleotides outside the gene matches: 8. The CDR3 is made up of 15 amino acids. CDR1 SGHDN and CDR2 FVKESK come from the germline V gene. The CDR3 protein is CASSPRSGRAGEQYF. CDR3 sequence (DNA): TGTGCCAGCAGCCCCCGTAGCGGGAGGGCCGGCGAGCAGTACTTC.